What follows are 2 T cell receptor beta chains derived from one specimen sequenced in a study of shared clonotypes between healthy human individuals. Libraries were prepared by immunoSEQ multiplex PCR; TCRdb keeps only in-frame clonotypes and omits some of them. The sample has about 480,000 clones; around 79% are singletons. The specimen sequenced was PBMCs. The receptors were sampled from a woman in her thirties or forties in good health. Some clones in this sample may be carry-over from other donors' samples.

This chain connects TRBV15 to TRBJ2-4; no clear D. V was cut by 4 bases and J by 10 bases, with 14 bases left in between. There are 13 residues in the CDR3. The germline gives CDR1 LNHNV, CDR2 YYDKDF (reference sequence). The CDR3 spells CATSTETLGIQYF. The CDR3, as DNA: TGTGCCACCAGCACGGAAACCTTAGGGATTCAGTACTTC.

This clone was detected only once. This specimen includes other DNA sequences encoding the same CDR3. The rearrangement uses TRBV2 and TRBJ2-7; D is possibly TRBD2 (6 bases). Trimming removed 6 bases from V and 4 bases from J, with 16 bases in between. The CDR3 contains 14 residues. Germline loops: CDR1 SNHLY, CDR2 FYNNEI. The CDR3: CASSAGRGGYEQYF. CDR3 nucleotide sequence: TGTGCCAGCAGCGCTGGGCGGGGTGGGTACGAGCAGTACTTC. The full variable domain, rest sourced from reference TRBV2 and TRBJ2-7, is EPEVTQTPSHQVTQMGQEVILRCVPISNHLYFYWYRQILGQKVEFLVSFYNNEISEKSEIFDDQFSVERPDGSNFTLKIRSTKLEDSAMYFCASSAGRGGYEQYFGPGTRLTVT.